This T cell receptor beta chain came from a study of shared T cell receptors in the human thymus. Trimming removed 6 bases from V and 2 bases from J, with 6 bases in between. CDR1 MNHEY and CDR2 SVGAGI come from the germline V gene. The CDR3 length is 12 residues. Data came from immunoSEQ multiplex PCR; TCRdb stores just in-frame clones and leaves some out. The data contain hundreds of thousands of clones, 70% to 90% of them singletons. The same data also contributed to another study, on human thymus T cells. In that study: Unrelated individuals had highly overlapping thymic repertoires, as reported in related research.

The genes are TRBV6-5 and TRBJ2-3; the D is unclear. The origin of this receptor is a girl in the first two years of life with a congenital heart defect. Sequencing input: thymocytes. CDR3 bases: TGTGCCAGCAGCCAGAACACAGATACGCAGTATTTT. This translates into CASSQNTDTQYF.